Shown below are 27 T cell receptor beta chains from a single sample sequenced in a study of blood T cells in healthy people across ages (dated by TCRdb to between 2014 and 2017). The library relied on 5' RACE. Sequencing was performed on an Illumina HiSeq 2500. A second PCR of 7 to 11 cycles was run with a J-beta primer mix and a sample-barcoded 5' primer. TCRdb cleaned the public reads at Q25 with fastp, built clones with MiXCR and kept in-frame beta chains. Entries that share a CDR3 protein sequence are merged under the most common genes and DNA. The sample yields roughly 800,000 distinct CDR3 sequences; roughly 25% were counted once. The ten largest account for just under 9.5% of the sample. These same records also appear under a second study, on T cells of mothers and their children.

The sequenced sample was blood. The receptors were sampled from a boy younger than 18 in good health.

The chain recombines TRBV2 with TRBJ1-2, with TRBD1 as a possible D gene (5 bases). The CDR3 is 14 amino acids. Germline CDR1 is SNHLY and CDR2 is FYNNEI. Trimming pared 4 bases from V and 3 bases from J, leaving 12 bases between. The CDR3 loop reads CASSVGQVDYGYTF. CDR3 DNA sequence: TGTGCCAGCAGTGTGGGGCAGGTTGACTATGGCTACACCTTC.

This chain uses TRBV12-3 or TRBV12-4 with TRBJ2-7; 9 positions agree with TRBD2. With 3 bases clipped from V and 4 bases from J, the junction kept 4 bases outside the gene matches. The length of the CDR3 is 14 residues. The CDR3 reads CASSFLTSGYEQYF. In DNA, the CDR3 is TGTGCCAGCAGTTTTTTAACTAGCGGGTACGAGCAGTACTTC.

The chain has TRBV12-5 and TRBJ1-4; 8 nucleotides align to TRBD1. The CDR3 has 16 amino acids. CDR1 is LGHNT and CDR2 is FRNRAP in the germline V gene. J lost 5 bases, V lost 3 bases, and 8 bases had no gene match. The CDR3 DNA reads TGTGCTAGTGGTTTTGGCGGGGGACAGGTGAATGAAAAACTGTTTTTT. Protein sequence: CASGFGGGQVNEKLFF.

Remarks on this clonotype: Being one base from a much bigger clone, this may be a read error. The rearrangement links TRBV9 to TRBJ2-1; 9 nucleotides line up with TRBD2. The CDR3 runs to 15 residues. CDR1 SGDLS and CDR2 YYNGEE come from the germline V gene. Trimming cost V 3 bases and J 0 bases; bases outside gene matches: 1. CDR3 sequence (DNA): TGTGCCAGCAGCGCTAGCGGGAACTCCTACAATGAGCAGTTCTTC. Translation gives CASSASGNSYNEQFF.

This clonotype was counted only a few times. V gene TRBV3-1 combines with J gene TRBJ2-2, with D possibly TRBD1 on 6 matching bases. The V end was cut by 4 bases, the J end by 6 bases, with 27 bases between. Germline CDR1 and CDR2: LGHDT and YNNKEL (reference sequence). The CDR3 totals 19 residues. The CDR3 region has the DNA TGTGCCAGCAGCCCACACTTGATTCCGGACAGAACGGGGTCCGGGGAGCTGTTTTTT. Residues: CASSPHLIPDRTGSGELFF.

The J gene is TRBJ2-5, the V gene TRBV5-1; the D gene is possibly TRBD2 (5 bases). Germline CDR1 and CDR2: SGHRS and YFSETQ. Trimming removed 6 bases from V and 5 bases from J, with 14 bases in between. This CDR3 contains 13 residues. CDR3 nucleotide sequence: TGCGCCAGCAATCTTGAGGGATGGGAGACCCAGTACTTC. Amino acids: CASNLEGWETQYF.

The chain is built from TRBV27 and TRBJ2-1, with a tentative D call TRBD2 (6 bases). Trimming left V 8 bases short and J 6 bases short, with 20 bases between. Germline V gives CDR1 MNHEY, CDR2 SMNVEV (reference sequence). CDR3 size: 15 residues. CDR3 region: CASRTGGVLGNEQFF. DNA for the CDR3: TGTGCCAGCCGGACTGGAGGGGTTTTAGGCAATGAGCAGTTCTTC.

Details on this clonotype: One junction end disagrees with the germline gene, perhaps due to a read error. V and J are TRBV9 and TRBJ2-3; D unresolved. This CDR3 spans 16 amino acids. Germline loops: CDR1 SGDLS, CDR2 YYNGEE. The CDR3 spells CASSVFAESRADTQYF. The CDR3 nucleotides are TGTGCCAGCAGCGTATTTGCAGAATCCCGGGCAGATACGCAGTATTTC.

This clonotype showed up just a few times. This chain joins TRBV7-2 and TRBJ1-2; D unclear. CDR3 size: 15 residues. In germline, CDR1 is SGHTA, CDR2 FQGNSA. V was clipped by 1 base and J by 4 bases, with 13 bases between them. CDR3 in DNA: TGTGCCAGCAGCTTAGGGGCCAGCGAAGGCTATGGCTACACCTTC. Protein product: CASSLGASEGYGYTF.

The V call is TRBV27, the J call TRBJ1-4; the D is unclear. The germline gives CDR1 MNHEY, CDR2 SMNVEV (reference sequence). This CDR3 spans 13 amino acids. Trimming removed 7 bases at V and 6 bases at J, with 12 bases between. This chain's CDR3 is CASIGAYDEKLFF. The CDR3, as DNA: TGTGCCAGCATCGGAGCCTATGATGAAAAACTGTTTTTT.

The chain links TRBV20-1 to TRBJ2-5, with a possible D match to TRBD2 (5 bases). The J call is doubtful: the DNA matches TRBJ2-1 better. Per the germline V gene, CDR1 is DFQATT and CDR2 is SNEGSKA (reference sequence). The CDR3 has 11 amino acids. Here the CDR3 reads CSAPGGNEQFF. CDR3 bases: TGCAGTGCCCCTGGAGGAAATGAGCAGTTCTTC.

The rearrangement uses TRBV4-2 and TRBJ2-5, with TRBD2 matching 9 bases. The end of the DNA aligns better with TRBJ2-1, so the J call may be wrong. This CDR3 is 14 amino acids long. Germline CDR1 LGHNA, CDR2 YNFKEQ. For the CDR3, the DNA is TGTGCCAGCAGCCCCGTAGCGGGAGTAAATGAGCAGTTCTTC. Protein sequence: CASSPVAGVNEQFF.

This clonotype has a handful of counts. V and J are TRBV9 and TRBJ2-1; D unresolved. Germline V lookup: CDR1 SGDLS, CDR2 YYNGEE. V lost 4 bases and J lost 3, with 8 bases in between. The CDR3 spans 13 residues. CDR3 nucleotides: TGTGCCAGCAGCTCATCCGACTACAATGAGCAGTTCTTC. This codes for CASSSSDYNEQFF. Using reference TRBV9 and TRBJ2-1 for the parts outside the CDR3, the full variable domain is DSGVTQTPKHLITATGQRVTLRCSPRSGDLSVYWYQQSLDQGLQFLIQYYNGEERAKGNILERFSAQQFPDLHSELNLSSLELGDSALYFCASSSSDYNEQFFGPGTRLTVL.

CDR3 protein: CATSRPEPNQPQHF. CDR3 DNA sequence: TGTGCCACCAGCAGACCCGAACCTAATCAGCCCCAGCATTTT. This chain connects TRBV15 to TRBJ1-5; D uncertain. The V and J ends lost 2 bases and 4 bases respectively, with 9 bases between them. Germline CDR1 is LNHNV and CDR2 is YYDKDF (reference sequence). The CDR3 sequence is 14 residues long. Supplemented by reference TRBV15 and TRBJ1-5, the full variable domain reads DAMVIQNPRYQVTQFGKPVTLSCSQTLNHNVMYWYQQKSSQAPKLLFHYYDKDFNNEADTPDNFQSRRPNTSFCFLDIRSPGLGDTAMYLCATSRPEPNQPQHFGDGTRLSIL.

The chain joins TRBV4-1 to TRBJ1-2, with D perhaps matching TRBD1 (5 bases). Deletions cut 3 bases from V and 4 bases from J, with 21 bases between. This CDR3 is 17 amino acids long. Looked up from germline, CDR1 is MGHRA and CDR2 is YSYEKL. The CDR3: CASSQDPGLQAGYGYTF. The DNA for the CDR3 is TGCGCCAGCAGCCAGGACCCGGGACTCCAGGCGGGCTATGGCTACACCTTC.

This clonotype was found once. V gene TRBV6-2 or TRBV6-3 combines with J gene TRBJ2-5; D is possibly TRBD2 (6 bases). Germline assignment: CDR1 MNHEY and CDR2 SVGEGT. V was clipped by 10 bases and J by 2 bases, with 11 bases between them. The CDR3 is 12 residues long. The CDR3 nucleotides are TGTGCCACCGGGACTCTTCAAGAGACCCAGTACTTC. Its translation: CATGTLQETQYF.

The rearrangement uses TRBV7-9 and TRBJ2-5; 7 bases map to TRBD2. V gave up 3 bases and J gave up 5 bases; unmatched junction bases: 9. The CDR3 sequence is 15 residues long. Germline V CDR1 and CDR2: SEHNR, FQNEAQ (reference sequence). For the CDR3, the DNA is TGTGCCAGCAGCTTTGGCGGGAGCGAGGGGGAGACCCAGTACTTC. It translates to CASSFGGSEGETQYF.

V and J are TRBV6-5 and TRBJ1-2, with D tentatively TRBD1 (6 bases). CDR1 is MNHEY and CDR2 is SVGAGI in the germline V gene. Trimming took 6 bases from V and 3 from J, leaving 14 bases between them. The CDR3 covers 14 residues. CDR3 bases: TGTGCCAGCAGCCCCCGGGGGGCGGACTATGGCTACACCTTC. Its protein is CASSPRGADYGYTF.

With regard to this clonotype: At one of its ends the junction is not consistent with the germline gene, which may arise from a read error. The V gene is TRBV7-9, the J gene TRBJ2-5; no definite D call. In germline, CDR1 is SEHNR, CDR2 FQNEAQ (reference sequence). This CDR3 has 10 amino acids. The CDR3 loop reads CASSLEAQYF. CDR3 in DNA: TGTGCCAGCAGCTTAGAGGCCCAGTACTTC.

This chain connects TRBV9 to TRBJ1-1, with 9 bases identical to TRBD1. The V gene's germline CDR1 is SGDLS and CDR2 YYNGEE. The CDR3 loop spans 15 amino acids. With V trimmed by 0 bases and J by 5 bases, 5 bases remained unmatched. The DNA for the CDR3 is TGTGCCAGCAGCGTAGACGACAGGGGGAAAACTGAAGCTTTCTTT. Translated, it gives CASSVDDRGKTEAFF. Full variable domain (rest looked up from reference TRBV9 and TRBJ1-1): DSGVTQTPKHLITATGQRVTLRCSPRSGDLSVYWYQQSLDQGLQFLIQYYNGEERAKGNILERFSAQQFPDLHSELNLSSLELGDSALYFCASSVDDRGKTEAFFGQGTRLTVV.

This clonotype was picked up a small number of times. The chain couples TRBV27 to TRBJ2-1, with 9 bases matching TRBD2. CDR3 length: 15 amino acids. Trimming took 6 bases from V and 3 from J; bases not matched to a gene: 6. The V gene's germline CDR1 is MNHEY and CDR2 SMNVEV (reference sequence). DNA of the CDR3: TGTGCCAGCAGCCCCGGACTAGCGTTCTACAATGAGCAGTTCTTC. This gives the protein CASSPGLAFYNEQFF.

In its sample, this clonotype was seen a few times. The chain joins TRBV12-3 or TRBV12-4 to TRBJ2-3; 13 nucleotides agree with TRBD2. The CDR3 has 17 amino acids. With V trimmed by 4 bases and J by 0 bases, 4 bases remained unmatched. CDR3 amino acids: CASSWGLAGRSTDTQYF. The CDR3 nucleotides read TGTGCCAGCAGTTGGGGACTAGCGGGGAGAAGCACAGATACGCAGTATTTT.

This chain uses TRBV28 with TRBJ2-7; D could derive from TRBD1 or TRBD2 (6 bases each). V lost 7 bases and J lost 0, with 13 bases in between. The CDR3 runs to 14 residues. CDR1 MDHEN and CDR2 SYDVKM come from the germline V gene. The CDR3 DNA reads as TGTGCCAGCATGCGGGACATGGTCTCCTACGAGCAGTACTTC. It encodes CASMRDMVSYEQYF.

This clonotype was observed a few times. The V gene is TRBV3-1, the J gene TRBJ1-2, with a weak D call TRBD1 (6 bases). CDR1 is LGHDT and CDR2 is YNNKEL in the germline V gene (reference sequence). The V and J ends lost 5 bases and 8 bases respectively, with 18 bases between them. The CDR3 runs to 14 residues. DNA for the CDR3: TGTGCCAGCAGCACTCGACAGGATGTAGAGGGCTACACCTTC. It specifies CASSTRQDVEGYTF.

In nucleotides, the CDR3 is TGTGCCAGCAGTTACGGATCCGGGACAGTGGGGACCCAGTACTTC. Encoded protein: CASSYGSGTVGTQYF. The rearrangement uses TRBV6-5 and TRBJ2-5; TRBD1 matches at 7 bases. V shed 2 bases, J shed 7 bases, and the junction held 10 bases outside the gene matches. Germline V lookup: CDR1 MNHEY, CDR2 SVGAGI. The CDR3 sequence is 15 residues long.

This clonotype showed up just a few times. The chain has TRBV27 and TRBJ2-1, with D hard to call. The J call is doubtful: the DNA matches TRBJ2-7 better. Germline V gene sequence: CDR1 MNHEY, CDR2 SMNVEV (reference sequence). CDR3 length: 15 amino acids. CDR3 nucleotide sequence: TGTGCCAGCAGTTTAACGCCTAGGTCTTCCTACGAGCAGTACTTC. Its translation is CASSLTPRSSYEQYF.

J is TRBJ2-2 and V is TRBV2; 11 positions agree with TRBD1. CDR1 is SNHLY, CDR2 FYNNEI, per germline. CDR3 size: 15 residues. Unmatched junction bases numbered 5, after V lost 5 bases and J lost 6 bases. The CDR3, as DNA: TGTGCCAGCAGTCCCGAGGGACAGGGGGCCGGGGAGCTGTTTTTT. Translated: CASSPEGQGAGELFF.